These 5 T cell receptor beta chains came from one sample sequenced in a study of Graves' ophthalmopathy and Graves' hyperthyroidism. RNA served as the template for amplifying TCR beta CDR3 regions. HTBI primers served in a first-round RT-PCR, which a second-round multiplex PCR followed. TCRdb processed the multiplex PCR reads anew with MiXCR; each CDR3 protein has one entry. The table has roughly 1.1 million distinct CDR3 sequences, approximately 35% seen once; the top ten hold more than 9.5%. The specimen was peripheral blood or thyroid tissue (not recorded which). These receptors all come from an adult man with Graves' hyperthyroidism.

This clonotype was picked up many times. The V gene is TRBV7-9, the J gene TRBJ2-5, with D unclear. Germline V CDR1 and CDR2: SEHNR, FQNEAQ (reference sequence). Trimming removed 2 bases at V and 5 bases at J, with 9 bases between. The CDR3 length is 13 residues. CDR3 nucleotides: TGTGCCAGCAGCTTAATAGGGCGGGAGACCCAGTACTTC. Protein sequence: CASSLIGRETQYF.

This clonotype was seen only once. The chain is built from TRBV5-1 and TRBJ1-1, with D unclear. This CDR3 comprises 15 residues. Germline lookup yields CDR1 SGHRS and CDR2 YFSETQ. Trimming removed 5 bases at V and 1 base at J, with 15 bases between. CDR3 in amino acids: CASRGQAQRNTEAFF. In DNA form, the CDR3 reads TGCGCCAGCAGAGGTCAGGCCCAGAGGAACACTGAAGCTTTCTTT. The full variable domain, rest sourced from reference TRBV5-1 and TRBJ1-1, is KAGVTQTPRYLIKTRGQQVTLSCSPISGHRSVSWYQQTPGQGLQFLFEYFSETQRNKGNFPGRFSGRQFSNSRSEMNVSTLELGDSALYLCASRGQAQRNTEAFFGQGTRLTVV.

Comment on this clonotype: The CDR3 ends on some other residue instead of the conserved phenylalanine or tryptophan, so this is likely a read error. The chain recombines TRBV7-2 with TRBJ1-4; no clear D. Per the germline V gene, CDR1 is SGHTA and CDR2 is FQGNSA. Trimming shortened V by 3 bases and J by 4 bases, and 6 bases separated the two germline ends. This CDR3 spans 13 amino acids. As DNA, the CDR3 is TGTGCCAGCAGCTTCCGGGGTAATGAAAAACTGTTTCTT. Its translation is CASSFRGNEKLFL.

This clonotype was seen repeatedly, ten times or more. The CDR3 region has the DNA TGTGCCAGCAGCTTTTCGGACCAAGAGACCCAGTACTTC. It specifies CASSFSDQETQYF. The chain couples TRBV5-8 to TRBJ2-5, with D uncertain. The CDR3 is 13 residues long. Trimming left V 2 bases short and J 0 bases short, with 5 bases between. Germline CDR1 is SGHTS and CDR2 is YDEGEE.

With regard to this clonotype: A much larger clone sits a single nucleotide away, making a read error possible. The genes are TRBV6-5 and TRBJ1-2; the D is unclear. The V end was cut by 7 bases, the J end by 8 bases, with 8 bases between. The CDR3 totals 10 residues. The germline gives CDR1 MNHEY, CDR2 SVGAGI. The DNA for the CDR3 is TGTGCCAGCATTGCACTAGGCTACACCTTC. Its translation: CASIALGYTF.